The next 5 T cell receptor beta chains were all read from a single sample in a study of beta chain features in type 1 diabetes. The study, taken as a whole, reports: All four CD4+ subsets from Type 1 diabetes patients carried moderately but significantly shorter TCRB CDR3s.

No antigen is known for these receptors. The whole isolated RNA underwent reverse transcription, so sequencing captured expressed TCRB transcripts. TCRdb's table, derived via immunoSEQ multiplex PCR, lists solely in-frame clones and lacks some. There are under 20,000 clones in the sample; roughly two thirds occur only once, and around 0.8% lies in the top ten. Material for sequencing was stem cell memory CD4+ T cells from blood. The source is a man aged 30 to 45 with type 1 diabetes.

This clone has only a few counts. The V call is TRBV7-9, the J call TRBJ1-1; 8 nucleotides match TRBD1. Looked up from germline, CDR1 is SEHNR and CDR2 is FQNEAQ (reference sequence). The V and J ends lost 6 bases and 2 bases, in that order; junction bases with no gene match: 8. This CDR3 has 15 residues. Here the CDR3 reads CASSSTGTGNTEAFF. The CDR3 bases are TGTGCCAGCAGTTCGACCGGGACAGGCAACACTGAAGCTTTCTTT.

This clone is a singleton in its sample. CDR3 coding DNA: TGTGCCAGCGGGTACTCTAGCTCCTACAATGAGCAGTTCTTC. It codes for CASGYSSSYNEQFF. The chain combines TRBV25-1 with TRBJ2-1; D remains unclear. Trimming removed 8 bases from V and 0 bases from J, with 11 bases in between. The CDR3 runs 14 residues. Germline CDR1 is MGHDK and CDR2 is SYGVNS. The full variable domain, completed using reference TRBV25-1 and TRBJ2-1, is EADIYQTPRYLVIGTGKKITLECSQTMGHDKMYWYQQDPGMELHLIHYSYGVNSTEKGDLSSESTVSRIRTEHFPLTLESARPSHTSQYLCASGYSSSYNEQFFGPGTRLTVL.

The chain uses TRBV6-5 and TRBJ1-6; D gene uncertain. V lost 4 bases, J lost 13 bases, and 17 bases lay in between. The CDR3 runs to 14 residues. The germline CDR1 and CDR2 sequences are MNHEY and SVGAGI. The CDR3 DNA reads TGTGCCAGCAGTTTCTCTCGTACTCTCTCGCCCCTCCACTTT. The encoded protein is CASSFSRTLSPLHF.

This sequence joins TRBV2 and TRBJ2-3; D may be TRBD1 (5 bases). V was cut by 4 bases and J by 2 bases, with 13 bases left in between. CDR1 SNHLY and CDR2 FYNNEI come from the germline V gene. The CDR3 runs 15 residues. The DNA of the CDR3 is TGTGCCAGCAGTGTGGACACTCCCCCCACAGATACGCAGTATTTT. It is translated as CASSVDTPPTDTQYF.

The rearrangement links TRBV19 to TRBJ1-3; D is perhaps TRBD1 (6 bases). Trimming shortened V by 6 bases and J by 0 bases, and 12 bases separated the two germline ends. In germline, CDR1 is LNHDA, CDR2 SQIVND (reference sequence). This CDR3 comprises 15 residues. The CDR3 DNA follows: TGTGCCAGTAGGGGACATCGTTCCTCTGGAAACACCATATATTTT. It encodes CASRGHRSSGNTIYF.